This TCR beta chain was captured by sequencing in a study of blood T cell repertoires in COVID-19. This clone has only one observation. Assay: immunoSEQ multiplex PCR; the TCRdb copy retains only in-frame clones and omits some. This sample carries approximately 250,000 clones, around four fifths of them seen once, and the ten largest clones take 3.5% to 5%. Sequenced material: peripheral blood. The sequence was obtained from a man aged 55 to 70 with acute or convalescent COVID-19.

In DNA, the CDR3 is TGTGCCAGCAGTCCCACTTACAATGAGCAGTTCTTC. This codes for CASSPTYNEQFF. The chain is built from TRBV6-2 or TRBV6-3 and TRBJ2-1; D is unresolved. Deletions cut 5 bases from V and 4 bases from J, with 6 bases between. The CDR3 has 12 residues. Germline V lookup: CDR1 MNHEY, CDR2 SVGEGT.